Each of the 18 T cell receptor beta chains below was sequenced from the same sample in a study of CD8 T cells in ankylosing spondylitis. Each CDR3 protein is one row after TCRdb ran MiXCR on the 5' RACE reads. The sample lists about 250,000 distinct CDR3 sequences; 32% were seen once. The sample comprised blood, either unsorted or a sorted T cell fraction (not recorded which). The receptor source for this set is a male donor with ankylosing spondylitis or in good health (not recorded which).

CDR3: CAVRQGRRNEQYF. DNA of the CDR3: TGTGCCGTAAGACAGGGGCGGAGGAACGAGCAGTACTTC. This chain uses TRBV28 with TRBJ2-7; 8 bases align to TRBD1. The CDR3 runs to 13 residues. Losses at the gene ends were 11 bases for V and 5 bases for J; bases not matched to a gene: 11. Germline V lookup: CDR1 MDHEN, CDR2 SYDVKM.

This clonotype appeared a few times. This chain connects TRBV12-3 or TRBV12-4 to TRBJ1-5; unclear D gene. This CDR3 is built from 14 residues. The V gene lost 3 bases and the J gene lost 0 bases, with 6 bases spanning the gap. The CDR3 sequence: CASSFGGSNQPQHF. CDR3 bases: TGTGCCAGCAGTTTCGGAGGTAGCAATCAGCCCCAGCATTTT.

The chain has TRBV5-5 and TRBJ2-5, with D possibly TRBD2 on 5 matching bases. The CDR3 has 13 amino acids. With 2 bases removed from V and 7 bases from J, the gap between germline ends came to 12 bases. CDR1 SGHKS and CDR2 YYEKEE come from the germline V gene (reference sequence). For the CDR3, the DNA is TGTGCCAGCAGCTTCCCAACCGAGGGGACCCAGTACTTC. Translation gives CASSFPTEGTQYF.

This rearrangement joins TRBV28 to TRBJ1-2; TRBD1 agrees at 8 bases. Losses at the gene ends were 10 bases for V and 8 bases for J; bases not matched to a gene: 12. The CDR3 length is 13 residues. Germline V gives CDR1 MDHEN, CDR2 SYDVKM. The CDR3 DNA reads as TGTGCCATTCTCCGCCGACAGGGGTACGGCTACACCTTC. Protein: CAILRRQGYGYTF.

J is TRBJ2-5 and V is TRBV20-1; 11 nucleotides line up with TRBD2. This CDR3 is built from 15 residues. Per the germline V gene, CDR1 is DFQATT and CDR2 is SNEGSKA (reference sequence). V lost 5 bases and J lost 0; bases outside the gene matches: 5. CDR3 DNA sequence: TGCAGTGCTTCTTTAGCGGGGGGGTACCAAGAGACCCAGTACTTC. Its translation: CSASLAGGYQETQYF.

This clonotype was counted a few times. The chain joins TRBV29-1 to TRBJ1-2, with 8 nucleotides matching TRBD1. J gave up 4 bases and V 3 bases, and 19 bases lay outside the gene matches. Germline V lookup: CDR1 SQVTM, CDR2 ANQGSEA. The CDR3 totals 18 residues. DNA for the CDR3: TGCAGCGTTGAGAGTGTCTACTGGGGACAGGCCATAATCTATGGCTACACCTTC. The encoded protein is CSVESVYWGQAIIYGYTF.

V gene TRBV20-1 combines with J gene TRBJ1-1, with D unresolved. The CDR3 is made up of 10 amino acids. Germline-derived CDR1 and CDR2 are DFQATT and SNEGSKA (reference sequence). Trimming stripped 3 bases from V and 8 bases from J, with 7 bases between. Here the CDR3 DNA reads TGCAGTGCTAGCCGGGCCGAAGCTTTCTTT. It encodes CSASRAEAFF.

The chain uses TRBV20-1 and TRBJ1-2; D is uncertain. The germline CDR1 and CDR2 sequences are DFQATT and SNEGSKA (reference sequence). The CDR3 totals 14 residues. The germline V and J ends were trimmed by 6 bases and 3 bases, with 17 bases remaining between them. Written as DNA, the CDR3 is TGCAGTGCCTACATACAGAATCGGGACTATGGCTACACCTTC. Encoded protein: CSAYIQNRDYGYTF.

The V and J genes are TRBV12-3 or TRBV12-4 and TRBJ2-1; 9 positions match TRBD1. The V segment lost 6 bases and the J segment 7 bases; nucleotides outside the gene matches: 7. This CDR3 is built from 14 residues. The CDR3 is CASRPGQGHNEQFF. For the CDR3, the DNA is TGTGCCAGCAGACCGGGACAGGGTCATAATGAGCAGTTCTTC.

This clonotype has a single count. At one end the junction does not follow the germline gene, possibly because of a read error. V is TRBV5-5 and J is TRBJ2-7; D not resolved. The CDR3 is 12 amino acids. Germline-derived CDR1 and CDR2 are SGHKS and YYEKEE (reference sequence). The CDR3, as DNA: TGTGTCAGCAGCTTGAGTCCTTACGAGCAGTACTTC. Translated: CVSSLSPYEQYF.

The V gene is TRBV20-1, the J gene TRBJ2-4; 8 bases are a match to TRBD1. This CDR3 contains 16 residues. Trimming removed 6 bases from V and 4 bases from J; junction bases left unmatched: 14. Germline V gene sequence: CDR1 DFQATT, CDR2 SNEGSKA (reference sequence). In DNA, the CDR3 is TGCAGTGCCCCCATCAAATGGACAGGGAGGAAAAACATTCAGTACTTC. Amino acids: CSAPIKWTGRKNIQYF.

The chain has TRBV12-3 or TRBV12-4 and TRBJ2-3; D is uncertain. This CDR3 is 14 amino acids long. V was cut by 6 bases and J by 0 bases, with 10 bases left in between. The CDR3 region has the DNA TGTGCCAGCAGCCTGACGTCTAGCACAGATACGCAGTATTTT. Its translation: CASSLTSSTDTQYF.

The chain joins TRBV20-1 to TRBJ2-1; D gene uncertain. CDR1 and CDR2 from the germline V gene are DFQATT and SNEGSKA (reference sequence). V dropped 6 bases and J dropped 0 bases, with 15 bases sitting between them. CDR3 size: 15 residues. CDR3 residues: CSARLFPRSYNEQFF. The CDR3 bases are TGCAGTGCGCGTCTATTCCCGCGCTCCTACAATGAGCAGTTCTTC.

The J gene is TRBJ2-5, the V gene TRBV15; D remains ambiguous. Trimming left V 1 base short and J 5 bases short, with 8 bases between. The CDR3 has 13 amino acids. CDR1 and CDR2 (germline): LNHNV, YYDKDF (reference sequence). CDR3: CATSRAGSETQYF. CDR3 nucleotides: TGTGCCACCAGCAGAGCCGGGTCGGAGACCCAGTACTTC.

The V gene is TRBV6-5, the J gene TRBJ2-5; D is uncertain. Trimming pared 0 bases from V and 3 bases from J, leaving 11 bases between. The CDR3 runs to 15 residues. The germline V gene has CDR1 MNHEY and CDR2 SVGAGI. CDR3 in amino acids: CASSYSSHREETQYF. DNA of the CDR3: TGTGCCAGCAGTTACTCGTCGCACAGAGAAGAGACCCAGTACTTC.

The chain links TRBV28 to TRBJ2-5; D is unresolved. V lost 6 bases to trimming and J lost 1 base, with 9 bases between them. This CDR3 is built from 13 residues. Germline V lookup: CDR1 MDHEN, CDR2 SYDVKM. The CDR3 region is CASRRSFQETQYF. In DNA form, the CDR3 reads TGTGCCAGCAGGCGGTCATTCCAAGAGACCCAGTACTTC.

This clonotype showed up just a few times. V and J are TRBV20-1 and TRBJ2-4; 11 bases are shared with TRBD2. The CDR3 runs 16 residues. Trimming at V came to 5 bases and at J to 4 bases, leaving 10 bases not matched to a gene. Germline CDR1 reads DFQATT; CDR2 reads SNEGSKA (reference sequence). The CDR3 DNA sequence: TGCAGTGCTTCCCCTGGTTCTAGCGGGGGGAAAAACATTCAGTACTTC. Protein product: CSASPGSSGGKNIQYF.

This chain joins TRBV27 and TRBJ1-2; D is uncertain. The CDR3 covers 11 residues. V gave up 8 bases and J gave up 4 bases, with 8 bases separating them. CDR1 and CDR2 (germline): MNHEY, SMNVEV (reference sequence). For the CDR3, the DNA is TGTGCCAGCGGAGGACCCTATGGCTACACCTTC. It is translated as CASGGPYGYTF.